This T cell receptor beta chain was sequenced for a study of Ad26.COV2.S vaccination and SARS-CoV-2 variants. Notes on this clone: Its antigen is unknown.

The table came from immunoSEQ multiplex PCR; TCRdb's copy has only in-frame clones and leaves some out. The sample includes over 85,000 clones, under 90% of them seen just once. The junction had 5 bases not matched to a gene; V was cut back by 4 bases and J by 7 bases. The CDR3 covers 14 residues. CDR1 is SGDLS and CDR2 is YYNGEE in the germline V gene. Study-level results: Non-spike TCR breadth showed similarity between vaccine and placebo recipients. Using TCR breadth and depth analyses may have led to underestimated total T cell responses.

V gene TRBV9 combines with J gene TRBJ2-2; 9 positions agree with TRBD2. This sample comprised peripheral blood, obtained after recovery from COVID-19. The clonotype comes from a human donor who had recovered from COVID-19. The CDR3 sequence is CASSKGLAGGELFF. The CDR3 bases are TGTGCCAGCAGCAAGGGACTAGCTGGCGGGGAGCTGTTTTTT.